This TCR beta chain is drawn from a study of blood T cell repertoires in COVID-19 (dated by TCRdb to 2018 to 2020). Regarding the research as a whole: Samples from collaborators originated in the United States, Italy and Spain and spanned both the acute and convalescent phases of COVID-19. The prospective study material was composed of cDNA or gDNA derived from T cells, B-cell-depleted T cells, or PBMCs. Deeply sampled blood TCRbeta repertoires from subjects exposed to, actively infected with, or recovered from COVID-19 were included in the dataset. The repertoires were made available in a free public database intended to serve as a resource for research on the immune response to SARS-CoV-2. The samples were drawn from two sources: the first 160 participants of the ongoing ImmuneRACE study, and fewer than 1,500 subjects contributed by 6 global collaborators. The sample metadata nearly always contained a de-identified subject ID, COVID-19 status, age in years and sex. Where available, HLA class I and class II types were taken from metadata supplied by the sample provider and were not determined by assay-based typing.

TCRbeta CDR3 regions were amplified from genomic DNA using the immunoSEQ Assay, a bias-controlled multiplex PCR. In the paper's pipeline: The number of nucleated cells in each sample was estimated by amplification of reference gene primers within the assay. To quantify the absolute abundance of each unique TCRbeta CDR3 rearrangement, sequence reads were collapsed and filtered. For each sample, productive Simpson clonality was calculated by taking the square root of Simpson's diversity index across productive rearrangements. The table was pulled from immuneACCESS by TCRdb, which kept in-frame rearrangements only. Such tables lose some clones; where checked, under half of the loss comes from unresolved V genes, and the rest has no known cause. V and J calls and clone size are those listed in that table; D and trimming were worked out from the DNA. The sample table holds 84,000 or so clones, of which around 82% were seen once. The ten biggest clones cover more than 1% of the sample.

The CDR1 and CDR2 encoded by the germline V gene are MNHNS and SASEGT. The CDR3 goes from the cysteine to the phenylalanine over 16 residues. Only CDR3 DNA is held: 48 bases, read in frame from base 1. Trimming accounts for 3 bases at V and 2 bases at J, while the number of junction bases matched to no gene is 5. This clone has only one observation. It has no known antigen specificity. No qualities accompany the bases; no much larger clone lies one base away. Overall study results and their limits: The amount of clinical and demographic metadata varied by source and participant and was provided uncurated.

Collaborating institutions collected whole blood in K2EDTA tubes following their own protocols. For TCRbeta analysis, collaborators shipped samples as frozen whole blood, isolated PBMCs, or DNA extracted from either of those sample types. The chain couples TRBV6-1 to TRBJ1-5; the central 9 bases match TRBD1. The sequence was obtained from a woman of 80 years or more with acute or convalescent COVID-19. Material for sequencing was peripheral blood. The DNA sequence follows: TGTGCCAGCAGTGACCCGACAGGGGGGGGCAATCAGCCCCAGCATTTT. It is translated as CASSDPTGGGNQPQHF.